This TCR beta chain was identified in a study of blood T cells in healthy people across ages. This clonotype was detected only a few times. This CDR3 is 11 amino acids long. V was pared by 6 bases and J by 4 bases, with 6 bases between. CDR1 and CDR2 from the germline V gene are MNHEY and SVGEGT. With a J-beta primer mix and a sample-barcoded 5' primer, a second PCR ran 7 to 11 cycles. Using its own MiXCR run on the 5' RACE reads, TCRdb lists one record per CDR3 protein. The sample includes some 760,000 distinct CDR3 sequences, roughly 25% of them seen just once. The sample was also reused in another study, on T cells of mothers and their children. This second study says: Each mother yielded more than 8.5 million TCR beta CDR3 reads. Each child yielded approximately 2.9 million reads.

The TCR comes from a boy between 10 and 17 years old in good health. The chain links TRBV6-2 or TRBV6-3 to TRBJ1-2; no clear D gene. The sample consisted of blood. DNA of the CDR3: TGTGCCAGCAGAGGAGTCTATGGCTACACCTTC. Translated: CASRGVYGYTF.